This T cell receptor (beta chain) is drawn from a study of blood T cell repertoires in COVID-19. Germline CDR1 and CDR2: MNHEY and SVGAGI. The CDR3 covers 14 residues. V dropped 3 bases and J dropped 2 bases, with 10 bases sitting between them. This clone was found once. TCRdb's copy holds only in-frame clones and misses some; the assay was immunoSEQ multiplex PCR. Among 120,000 or so clones listed, approximately 81% were seen once. This receptor was identified in a man in his sixties with acute or convalescent COVID-19. Source material: peripheral blood. The J gene is TRBJ1-2, the V gene TRBV6-5; a weak D match, TRBD1 (5 bases). CDR3 sequence (DNA): TGTGCCAGCAGTTATTCGACAGACAACTATGGCTACACCTTC. Amino acids: CASSYSTDNYGYTF.